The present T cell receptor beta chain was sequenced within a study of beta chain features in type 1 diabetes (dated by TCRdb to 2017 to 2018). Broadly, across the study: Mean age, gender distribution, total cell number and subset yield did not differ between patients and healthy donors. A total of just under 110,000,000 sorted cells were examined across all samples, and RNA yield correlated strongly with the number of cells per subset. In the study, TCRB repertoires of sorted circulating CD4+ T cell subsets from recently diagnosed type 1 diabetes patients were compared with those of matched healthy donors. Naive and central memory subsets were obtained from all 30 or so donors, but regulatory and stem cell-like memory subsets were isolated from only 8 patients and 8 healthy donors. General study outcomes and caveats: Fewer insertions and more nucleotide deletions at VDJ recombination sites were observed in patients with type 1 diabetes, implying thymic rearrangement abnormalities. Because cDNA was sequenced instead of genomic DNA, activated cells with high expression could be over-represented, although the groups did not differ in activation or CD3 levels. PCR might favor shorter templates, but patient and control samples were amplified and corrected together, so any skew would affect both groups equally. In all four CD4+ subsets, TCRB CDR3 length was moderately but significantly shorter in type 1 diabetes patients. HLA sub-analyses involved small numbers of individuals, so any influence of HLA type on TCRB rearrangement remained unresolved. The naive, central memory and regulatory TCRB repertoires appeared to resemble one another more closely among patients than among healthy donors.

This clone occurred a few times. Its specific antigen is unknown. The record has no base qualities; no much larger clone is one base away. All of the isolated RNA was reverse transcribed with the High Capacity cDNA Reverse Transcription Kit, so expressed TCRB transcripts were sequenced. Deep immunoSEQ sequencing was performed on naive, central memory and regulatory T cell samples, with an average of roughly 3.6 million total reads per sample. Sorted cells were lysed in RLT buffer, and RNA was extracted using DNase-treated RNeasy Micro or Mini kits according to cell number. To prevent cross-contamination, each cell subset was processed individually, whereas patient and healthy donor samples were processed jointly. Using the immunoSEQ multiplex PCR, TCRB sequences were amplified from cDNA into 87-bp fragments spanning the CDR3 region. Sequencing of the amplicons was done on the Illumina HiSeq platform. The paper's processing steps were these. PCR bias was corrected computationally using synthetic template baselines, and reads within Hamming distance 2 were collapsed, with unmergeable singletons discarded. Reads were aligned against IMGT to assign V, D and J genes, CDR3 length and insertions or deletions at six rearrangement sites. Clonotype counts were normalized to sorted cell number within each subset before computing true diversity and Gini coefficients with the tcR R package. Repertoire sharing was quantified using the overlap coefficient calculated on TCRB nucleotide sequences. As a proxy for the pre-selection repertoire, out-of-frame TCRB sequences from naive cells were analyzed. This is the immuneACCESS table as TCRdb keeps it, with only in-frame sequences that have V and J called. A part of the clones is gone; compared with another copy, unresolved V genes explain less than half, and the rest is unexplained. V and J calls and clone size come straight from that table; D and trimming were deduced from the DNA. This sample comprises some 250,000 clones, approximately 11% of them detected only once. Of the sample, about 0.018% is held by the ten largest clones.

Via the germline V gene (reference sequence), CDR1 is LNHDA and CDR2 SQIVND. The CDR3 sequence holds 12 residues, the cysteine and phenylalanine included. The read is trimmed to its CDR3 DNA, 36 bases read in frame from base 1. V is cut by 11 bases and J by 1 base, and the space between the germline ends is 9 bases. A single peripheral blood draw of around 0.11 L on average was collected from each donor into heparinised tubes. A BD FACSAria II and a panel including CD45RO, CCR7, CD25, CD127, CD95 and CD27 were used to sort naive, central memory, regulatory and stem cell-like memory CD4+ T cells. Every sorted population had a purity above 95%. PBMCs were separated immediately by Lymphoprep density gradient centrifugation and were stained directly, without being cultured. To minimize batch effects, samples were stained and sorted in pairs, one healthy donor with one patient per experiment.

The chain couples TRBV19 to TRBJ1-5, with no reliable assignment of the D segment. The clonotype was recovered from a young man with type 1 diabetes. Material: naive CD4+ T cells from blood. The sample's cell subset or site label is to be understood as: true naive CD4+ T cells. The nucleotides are TGTGCCTCCGGTAGAAGCAATCAGCCCCAGCATTTT. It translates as CASGRSNQPQHF.